The clone carrying this T cell receptor beta chain has only a few counts. Investigators prepared the TCR beta libraries by applying iRepertoire HTBI primers and Arm-PCR of CDR3 regions. Using its own MiXCR run on the multiplex PCR reads, TCRdb lists one record per CDR3 protein. This sample has 300,000 to 400,000 distinct CDR3 sequences, with less than 20% found just once. This sample was taken from a study of regulatory T cells in long-lasting Graves disease. Time point noted: newly diagnosed GD, antithyroid drugs for less than 3 months. TCR sequences were obtained from RNA taken from PBMCs. The sequenced sample was peripheral blood mononuclear cells (PBMCs), obtained at new diagnosis, from a patient treated with antithyroid drugs. The origin of this receptor is a female donor with Graves disease.

The CDR3 region has the DNA TGCAGTGCAGCTGGACTAGCGGCGAACACCGGGGAGCTGTTTTTT. As protein: CSAAGLAANTGELFF. The V and J genes are TRBV20-1 and TRBJ2-2; 10 nucleotides align to TRBD2. With V trimmed by 6 bases and J by 0 bases, 4 bases remained unmatched. The length of the CDR3 is 15 residues. CDR1 is DFQATT, CDR2 SNEGSKA, per germline (reference sequence).